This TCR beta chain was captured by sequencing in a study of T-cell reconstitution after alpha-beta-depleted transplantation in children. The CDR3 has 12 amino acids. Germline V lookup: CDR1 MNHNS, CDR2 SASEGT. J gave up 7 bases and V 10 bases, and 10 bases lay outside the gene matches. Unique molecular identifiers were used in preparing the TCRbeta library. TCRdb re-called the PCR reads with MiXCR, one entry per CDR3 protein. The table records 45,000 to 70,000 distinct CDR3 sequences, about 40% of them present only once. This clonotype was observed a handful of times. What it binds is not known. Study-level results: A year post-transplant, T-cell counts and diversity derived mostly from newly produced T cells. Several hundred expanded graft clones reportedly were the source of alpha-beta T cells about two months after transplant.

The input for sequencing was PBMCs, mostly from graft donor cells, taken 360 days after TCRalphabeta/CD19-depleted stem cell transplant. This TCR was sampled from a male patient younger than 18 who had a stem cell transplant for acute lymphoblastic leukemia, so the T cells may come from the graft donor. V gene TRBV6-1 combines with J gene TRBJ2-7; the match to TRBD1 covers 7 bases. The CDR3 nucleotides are TGTGCCACGAACAGGGGCGCCGTGGAGCAGTACTTC. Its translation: CATNRGAVEQYF.